A selection of T cell receptor beta chains follows, all from one sample in a study of shared clonotypes between healthy human individuals. The data were produced by immunoSEQ multiplex PCR, yet TCRdb's version contains in-frame clones alone and is incomplete. The repertoire holds about 640,000 clones, with 55% to 75% as singletons. Sequenced material: memory CD4+ T cells sorted from blood. The receptors were sampled from a woman between 25 and 40 years old in good health. Both conserved end residues are part of each CDR3. A D gene is named only where the DNA matches it firmly. Clone sizes are given selectively: once, few, many, or a class where the clone is expanded.

size: -
D: TRBD1
J: TRBJ2-5
V: TRBV7-6
DNA: TGTGCCAGCAGCTGGGGACAGGGCGGGGAGACCCAGTACTTC
CDR3: CASSWGQGGETQYF

size: -
D: -
J: TRBJ1-1
V: TRBV16
DNA: TGTGCCAGCAGACCGCTAAGGATAAGCGGCACTGAAGCTTTCTTT
CDR3: CASRPLRISGTEAFF

size: -
D: -
J: TRBJ2-1
V: TRBV9
DNA: TGTGCCAGCGGCCGGGACGCCGCCTACAATGAGCAGTTCTTC
CDR3: CASGRDAAYNEQFF

size: -
D: -
J: TRBJ1-2
V: TRBV7-9
DNA: TGTGCCTGCGCCCCAGGACAGCCGCCCTATGGCTACACCTTC
CDR3: CACAPGQPPYGYTF

size: -
D: TRBD2
J: TRBJ2-5
V: TRBV28
DNA: TGTGCCAGCAGTCCTAGCGGGACTGAGACCCAGTACTTC
CDR3: CASSPSGTETQYF

size: -
D: -
J: TRBJ2-1
V: TRBV5-1
DNA: TGCGCCAGCAGCTTGGTTAGCGGTCGCTCCTACAATGAGCAGTTCTTC
CDR3: CASSLVSGRSYNEQFF

size: few
D: -
J: TRBJ1-2
V: TRBV7-9
DNA: TGTGCCAGCAATGTGAAGGCTCATGGCTACACCTTC
CDR3: CASNVKAHGYTF

size: few
D: -
J: TRBJ1-2
V: TRBV6-1
DNA: TGTGCCAGCAGTGATTCAACCGGCTATGGCTACACCTTC
CDR3: CASSDSTGYGYTF

size: -
D: -
J: TRBJ2-7
V: TRBV14
DNA: TGTGCCAGCAGCCAAACCTACGAGCAGTACTTC
CDR3: CASSQTYEQYF

size: -
D: TRBD1
J: TRBJ2-5
V: TRBV6-6
DNA: TGTGCCAGCAGTTTGGACAGGGGGTGGACCCAGTACTTC
CDR3: CASSLDRGWTQYF

size: -
D: TRBD2
J: TRBJ2-2
V: TRBV4-1
DNA: TGCGCCAGCGGCAGACTAGCGGGTTCGAACACCGGGGAGCTGTTTTTT
CDR3: CASGRLAGSNTGELFF

size: -
D: TRBD2
J: TRBJ2-1
V: TRBV14
DNA: TGTGCCAGCAGCCAATTAGGACTAGCGGAGGACCATTACAATGAGCAGTTCTTC
CDR3: CASSQLGLAEDHYNEQFF

size: few
D: -
J: TRBJ1-4
V: TRBV28
DNA: TGTGCCAGCAGTCGGACGACAATCGGGGAAAAACTGTTTTTT
CDR3: CASSRTTIGEKLFF

size: few
D: TRBD2
J: TRBJ2-3
V: TRBV5-4
DNA: TGTGCCAGCAGCTTCCCTAGCGGGAGGGCTGATACGCAGTATTTT
CDR3: CASSFPSGRADTQYF

size: few
D: -
J: TRBJ2-7
V: TRBV6-5
DNA: TGTGCCAGCAGTGCCCTCCGTTACTCCTACGAGCAGTACTTC
CDR3: CASSALRYSYEQYF

size: -
D: -
J: TRBJ2-2
V: TRBV28
DNA: TGTGCCAGCTCGGGGGAAATCCGGGACATAAAGAACACCGGGGAGCTGTTTTTT
CDR3: CASSGEIRDIKNTGELFF

size: -
D: -
J: TRBJ2-7
V: TRBV5-6
DNA: TGTGCCAGCAGCCGGGCTGCCTACGAGCAGTACTTC
CDR3: CASSRAAYEQYF

size: -
D: -
J: TRBJ2-7
V: TRBV7-8
DNA: TGTGCCAGCAGCCAGGGGCCTTCCTACGAGCAGTACTTC
CDR3: CASSQGPSYEQYF

size: -
D: -
J: TRBJ1-1
V: TRBV28
DNA: TGTGCCAGCAATACTGGGAGTGAAGCTTTCTTT
CDR3: CASNTGSEAFF

size: -
D: -
J: TRBJ2-2
V: TRBV2
DNA: TGTGCCAGCAAAGGCTCATCGAACACCGGGGAGCTGTTTTTT
CDR3: CASKGSSNTGELFF

size: -
D: -
J: TRBJ1-5
V: TRBV21-1
DNA: TGTGCCAGCAGCAAAGGACGGGGGCATTTGAATCAGCCCCAGCATTTT
CDR3: CASSKGRGHLNQPQHF